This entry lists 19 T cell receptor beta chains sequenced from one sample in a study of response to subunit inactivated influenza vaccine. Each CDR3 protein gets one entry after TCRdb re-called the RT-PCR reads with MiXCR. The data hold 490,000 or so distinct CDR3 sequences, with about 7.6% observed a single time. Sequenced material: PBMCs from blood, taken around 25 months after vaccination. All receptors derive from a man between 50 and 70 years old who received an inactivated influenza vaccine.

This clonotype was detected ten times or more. In nucleotides, the CDR3 is TGTGCCAGCAGCCAAGACCCACCTAATAGCGGGGCGTCCTACAATGAGCAGTTCTTC. It is translated as CASSQDPPNSGASYNEQFF. The V gene is TRBV3-1, the J gene TRBJ2-1; 8 positions agree with TRBD2. The V gene's germline CDR1 is LGHDT and CDR2 YNNKEL (reference sequence). The J segment lost 1 base and the V segment lost 0 bases, leaving 11 bases of the junction unmatched. The CDR3 loop spans 19 amino acids.

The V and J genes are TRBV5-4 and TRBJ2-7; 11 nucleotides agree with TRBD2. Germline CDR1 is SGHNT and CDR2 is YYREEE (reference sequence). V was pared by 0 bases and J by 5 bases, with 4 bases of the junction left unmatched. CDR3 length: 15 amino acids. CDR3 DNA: TGTGCCAGCAGCTTGGGAGGGACTAGCGGCAACGAGCAGTACTTC. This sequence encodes CASSLGGTSGNEQYF.

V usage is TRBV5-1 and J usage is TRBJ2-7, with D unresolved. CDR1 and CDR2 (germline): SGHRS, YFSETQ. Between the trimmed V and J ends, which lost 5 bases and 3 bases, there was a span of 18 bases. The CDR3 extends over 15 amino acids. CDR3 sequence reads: CASRPDVGLGYEQYF. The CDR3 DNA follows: TGCGCCAGCAGACCTGATGTGGGTTTAGGCTACGAGCAGTACTTC.

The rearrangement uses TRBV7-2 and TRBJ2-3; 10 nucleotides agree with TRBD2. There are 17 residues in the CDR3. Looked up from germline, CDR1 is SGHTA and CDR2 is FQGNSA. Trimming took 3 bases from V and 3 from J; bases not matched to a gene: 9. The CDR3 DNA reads TGTGCCAGCAGCTTTCCAGCGGGAGGGGTTGGAACAGATACGCAGTATTTT. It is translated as CASSFPAGGVGTDTQYF.

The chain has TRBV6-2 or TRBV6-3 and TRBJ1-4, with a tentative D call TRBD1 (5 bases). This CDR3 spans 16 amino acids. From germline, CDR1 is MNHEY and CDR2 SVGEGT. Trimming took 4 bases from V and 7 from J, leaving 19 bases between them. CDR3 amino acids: CASSWTSSSGSEKLFF. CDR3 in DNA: TGTGCCAGCAGTTGGACATCGTCTAGCGGTAGTGAAAAACTGTTTTTT.

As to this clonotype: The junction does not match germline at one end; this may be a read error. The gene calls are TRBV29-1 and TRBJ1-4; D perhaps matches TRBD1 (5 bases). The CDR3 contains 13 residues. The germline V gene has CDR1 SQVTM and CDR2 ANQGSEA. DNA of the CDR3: TGCAGCGTTGTTGGTAGGGGCTATGAAAACCTGTTTTTT. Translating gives CSVVGRGYENLFF.

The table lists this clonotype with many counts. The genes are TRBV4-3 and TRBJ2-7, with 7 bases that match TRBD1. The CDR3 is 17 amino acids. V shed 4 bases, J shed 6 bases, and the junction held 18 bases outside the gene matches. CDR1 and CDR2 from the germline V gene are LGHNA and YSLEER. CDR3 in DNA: TGCGCCAGCAGCCGAGACCGACAGGGATCCCCCTTCAGCGAGCAGTACTTC. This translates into CASSRDRQGSPFSEQYF.

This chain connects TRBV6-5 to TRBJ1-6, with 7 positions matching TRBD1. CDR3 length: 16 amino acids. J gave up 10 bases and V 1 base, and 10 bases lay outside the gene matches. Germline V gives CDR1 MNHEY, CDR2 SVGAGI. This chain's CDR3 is CASSYYRGDRISPLHF. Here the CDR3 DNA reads TGTGCCAGCAGTTACTATCGGGGGGACAGAATCTCACCCCTCCACTTT.

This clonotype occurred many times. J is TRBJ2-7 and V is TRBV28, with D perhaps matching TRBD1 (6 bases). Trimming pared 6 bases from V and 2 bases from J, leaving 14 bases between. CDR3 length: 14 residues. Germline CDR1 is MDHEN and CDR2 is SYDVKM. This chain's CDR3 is CASRLTGRAYEQYF. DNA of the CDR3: TGTGCCAGCAGGCTGACAGGTCGGGCCTACGAGCAGTACTTC.

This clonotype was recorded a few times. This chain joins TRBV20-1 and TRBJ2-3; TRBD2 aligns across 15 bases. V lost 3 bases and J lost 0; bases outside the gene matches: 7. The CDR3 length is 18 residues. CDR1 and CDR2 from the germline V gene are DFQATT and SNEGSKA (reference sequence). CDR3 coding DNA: TGCAGTGCTAGCGGTCGGACTAGCGGGAGGGCTAGCACAGATACGCAGTATTTT. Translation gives CSASGRTSGRASTDTQYF.

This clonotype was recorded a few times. CDR3 amino acids: CASRAETETQYF. CDR3 sequence (DNA): TGCGCCAGCAGAGCCGAGACGGAGACCCAGTACTTC. The V and J genes are TRBV5-1 and TRBJ2-5; D is unclear. Trimming took off 5 bases at V and 5 bases at J, with 10 bases between the two ends. CDR3 length equals 12 residues. Germline CDR1 SGHRS, CDR2 YFSETQ.

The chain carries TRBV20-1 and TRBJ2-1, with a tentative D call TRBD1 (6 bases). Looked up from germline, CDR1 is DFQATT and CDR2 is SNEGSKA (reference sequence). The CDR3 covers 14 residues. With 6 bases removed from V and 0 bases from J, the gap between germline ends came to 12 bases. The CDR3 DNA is TGCAGTGCCCCGGACAGTTCCTCCTACAATGAGCAGTTCTTC. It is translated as CSAPDSSSYNEQFF.

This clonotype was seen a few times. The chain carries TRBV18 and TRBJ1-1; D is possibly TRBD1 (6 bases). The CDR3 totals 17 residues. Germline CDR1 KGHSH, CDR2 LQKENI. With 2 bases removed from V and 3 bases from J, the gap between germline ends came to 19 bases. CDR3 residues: CASSPTGRGLGDTEAFF. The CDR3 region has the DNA TGTGCCAGCTCACCAACAGGCAGGGGTCTGGGTGACACTGAAGCTTTCTTT.

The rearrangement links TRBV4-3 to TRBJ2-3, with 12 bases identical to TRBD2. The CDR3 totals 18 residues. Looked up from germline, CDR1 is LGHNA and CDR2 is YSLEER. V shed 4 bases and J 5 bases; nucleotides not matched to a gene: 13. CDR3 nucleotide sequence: TGCGCCAGCAGCCCCCGATTGACTAGCGGGAGAGCGGGAGATACGCAGTATTTT. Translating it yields CASSPRLTSGRAGDTQYF.

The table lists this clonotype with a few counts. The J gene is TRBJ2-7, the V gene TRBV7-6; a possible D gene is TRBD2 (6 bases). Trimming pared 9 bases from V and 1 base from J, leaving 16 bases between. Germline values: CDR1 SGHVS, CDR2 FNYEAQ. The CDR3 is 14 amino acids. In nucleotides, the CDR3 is TGTGCCAGTCAGGTGGGGGGAACGTCCTACGAGCAGTACTTC. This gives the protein CASQVGGTSYEQYF.

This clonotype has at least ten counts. The CDR3, as DNA: TGTGCCAGCAGCTTTCCCGGGGGTTCGTCTAATGAAAAACTGTTTTTT. Its translation: CASSFPGGSSNEKLFF. The rearrangement uses TRBV7-2 and TRBJ1-4; tentatively, D is TRBD1 (5 bases). V lost 3 bases to trimming and J lost 3 bases, with 14 bases between them. Looked up from germline, CDR1 is SGHTA and CDR2 is FQGNSA. CDR3 length: 16 residues.

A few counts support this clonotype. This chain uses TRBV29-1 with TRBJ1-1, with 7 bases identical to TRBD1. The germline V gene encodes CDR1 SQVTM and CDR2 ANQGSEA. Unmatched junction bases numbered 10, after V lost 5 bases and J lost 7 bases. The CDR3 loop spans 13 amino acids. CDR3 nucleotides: TGCAGCGTTTTAGAACGGACAGGCAGTGAAGCTTTCTTT. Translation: CSVLERTGSEAFF.

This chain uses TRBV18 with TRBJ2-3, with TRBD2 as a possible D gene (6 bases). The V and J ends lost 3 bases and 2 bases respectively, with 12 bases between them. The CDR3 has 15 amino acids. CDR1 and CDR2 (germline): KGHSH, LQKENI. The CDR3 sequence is CASSPRDLPTDTQYF. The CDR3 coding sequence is TGTGCCAGCTCACCTCGGGACTTGCCCACAGATACGCAGTATTTT.

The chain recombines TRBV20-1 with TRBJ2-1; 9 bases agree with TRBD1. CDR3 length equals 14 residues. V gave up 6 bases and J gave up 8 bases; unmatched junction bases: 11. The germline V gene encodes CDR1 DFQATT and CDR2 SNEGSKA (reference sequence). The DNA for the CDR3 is TGCAGTGCGGAACAGGGGGCCACCCGACATGAGCAGTTCTTC. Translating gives CSAEQGATRHEQFF.